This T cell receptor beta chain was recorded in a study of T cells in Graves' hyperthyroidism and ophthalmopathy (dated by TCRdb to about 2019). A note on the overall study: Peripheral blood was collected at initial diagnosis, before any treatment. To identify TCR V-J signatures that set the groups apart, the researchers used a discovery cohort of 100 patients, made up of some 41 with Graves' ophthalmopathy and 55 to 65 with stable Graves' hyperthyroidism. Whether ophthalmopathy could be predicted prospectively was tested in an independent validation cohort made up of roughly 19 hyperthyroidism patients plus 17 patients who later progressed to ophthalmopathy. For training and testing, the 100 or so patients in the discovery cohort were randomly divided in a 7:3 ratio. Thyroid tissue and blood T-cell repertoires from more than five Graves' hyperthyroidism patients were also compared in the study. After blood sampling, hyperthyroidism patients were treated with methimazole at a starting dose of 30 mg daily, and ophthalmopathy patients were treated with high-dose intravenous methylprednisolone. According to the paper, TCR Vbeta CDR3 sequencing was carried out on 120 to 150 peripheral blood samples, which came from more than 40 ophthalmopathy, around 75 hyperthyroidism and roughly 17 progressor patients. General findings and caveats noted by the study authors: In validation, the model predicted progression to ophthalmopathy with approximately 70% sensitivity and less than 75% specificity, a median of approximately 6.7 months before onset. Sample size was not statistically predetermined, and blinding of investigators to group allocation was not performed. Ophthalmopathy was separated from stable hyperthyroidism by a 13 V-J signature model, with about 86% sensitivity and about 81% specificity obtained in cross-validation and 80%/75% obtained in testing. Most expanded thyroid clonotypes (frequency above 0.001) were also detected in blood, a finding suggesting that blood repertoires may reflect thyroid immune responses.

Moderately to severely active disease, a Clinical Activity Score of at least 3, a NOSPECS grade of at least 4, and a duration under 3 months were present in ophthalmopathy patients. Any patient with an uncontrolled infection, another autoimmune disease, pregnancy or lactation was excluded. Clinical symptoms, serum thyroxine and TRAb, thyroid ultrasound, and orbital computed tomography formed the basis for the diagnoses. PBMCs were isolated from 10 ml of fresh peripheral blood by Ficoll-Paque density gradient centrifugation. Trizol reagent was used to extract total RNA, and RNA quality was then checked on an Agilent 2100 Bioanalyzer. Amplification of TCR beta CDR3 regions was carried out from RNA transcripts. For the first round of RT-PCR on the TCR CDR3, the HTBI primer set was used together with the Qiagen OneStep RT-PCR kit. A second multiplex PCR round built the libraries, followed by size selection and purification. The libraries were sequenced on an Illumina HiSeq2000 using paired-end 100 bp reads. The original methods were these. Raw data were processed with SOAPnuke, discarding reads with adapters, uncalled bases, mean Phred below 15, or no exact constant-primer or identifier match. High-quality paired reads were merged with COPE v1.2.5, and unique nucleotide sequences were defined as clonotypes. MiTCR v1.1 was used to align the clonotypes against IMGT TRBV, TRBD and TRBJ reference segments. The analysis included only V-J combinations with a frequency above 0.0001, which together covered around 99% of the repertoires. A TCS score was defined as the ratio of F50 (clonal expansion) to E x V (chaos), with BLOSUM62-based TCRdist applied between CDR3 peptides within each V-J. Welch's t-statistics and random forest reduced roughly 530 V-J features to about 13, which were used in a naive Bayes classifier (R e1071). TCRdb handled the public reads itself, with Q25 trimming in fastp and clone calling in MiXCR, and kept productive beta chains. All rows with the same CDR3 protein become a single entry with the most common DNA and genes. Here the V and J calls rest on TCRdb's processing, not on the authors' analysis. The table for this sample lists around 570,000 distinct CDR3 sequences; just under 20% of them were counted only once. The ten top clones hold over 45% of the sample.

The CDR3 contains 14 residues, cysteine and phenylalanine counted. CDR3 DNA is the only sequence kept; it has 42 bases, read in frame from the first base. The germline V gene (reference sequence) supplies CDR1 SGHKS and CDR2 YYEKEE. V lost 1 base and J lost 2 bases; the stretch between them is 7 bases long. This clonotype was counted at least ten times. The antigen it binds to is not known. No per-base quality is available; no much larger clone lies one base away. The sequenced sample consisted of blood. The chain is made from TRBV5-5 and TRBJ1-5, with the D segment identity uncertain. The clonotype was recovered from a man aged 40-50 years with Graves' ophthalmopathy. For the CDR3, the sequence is CASSLMTGNQPQHF. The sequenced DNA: TGTGCCAGCAGCTTGATGACGGGCAATCAGCCCCAGCATTTT.